This T cell receptor (beta chain) was retrieved from a study of a mutant IDH1 vaccine in newly diagnosed glioma. Study-level information: Among treated patients, 62.5% were male and 37.5% female, and mean age was around 40 years.

In germline, CDR1 is MGHRA, CDR2 YSYEKL. The CDR3 contains 15 residues. The V end was cut by 0 bases, the J end by 3 bases, with 9 bases between. Described time point: baseline, week 1 (first vaccination visit). Treatment indicated: pre-vaccination baseline after standard-of-care therapy. Profiled with immunoSEQ multiplex PCR; TCRdb holds only in-frame clones, not every one. The profile covers tens of thousands of clones, with approximately 80% appearing a single time and about 1.7% taken by the ten largest. The sample was PBMCs, taken from a glioma patient treated with radiotherapy, temozolomide or both. The receptor's source is a woman aged 40 to 49 with glioma. The rearrangement links TRBV4-1 to TRBJ2-1; D may correspond to TRBD1 or TRBD2 (5 bases each). This chain's CDR3 is CASSQEGTGYNEQFF. As DNA, the CDR3 is TGCGCCAGCAGCCAAGAGGGGACGGGCTACAATGAGCAGTTCTTC.